The TCR beta chain under discussion was sequenced for a study of CD8 T cells in ankylosing spondylitis. On this clonotype itself: Its antigen is not identified.

Quantitative 5'-RACE with molecular barcodes was used to make the TCR beta libraries. TCRdb analysed the 5' RACE reads with MiXCR anew, one entry per CDR3 protein. The repertoire has 700,000 to 1,000,000 distinct CDR3 sequences, roughly 12% of them found once; the top ten carry about 0.5%. Study-wide results and caveats: Eight highly homologous variants formed a TCR beta motif that appeared characteristic of ankylosing spondylitis blood.

The sequenced sample consisted of blood, either unsorted or a sorted T cell fraction (not recorded which). The sequence was collected from a male donor with ankylosing spondylitis.

CDR3 DNA sequence: TGTGCCAGCAGCTCCCTTCGAGGGAGCGGGAGCACAGATACGCAGTATTTT. It codes for CASSSLRGSGSTDTQYF. The genes are TRBV11-3 and TRBJ2-3, with TRBD2 as a possible D gene (6 bases). The CDR3 loop spans 17 amino acids. CDR1 and CDR2 (germline): SGHNT, YENEEA. Deletions cut 4 bases from V and 0 bases from J, with 17 bases between.